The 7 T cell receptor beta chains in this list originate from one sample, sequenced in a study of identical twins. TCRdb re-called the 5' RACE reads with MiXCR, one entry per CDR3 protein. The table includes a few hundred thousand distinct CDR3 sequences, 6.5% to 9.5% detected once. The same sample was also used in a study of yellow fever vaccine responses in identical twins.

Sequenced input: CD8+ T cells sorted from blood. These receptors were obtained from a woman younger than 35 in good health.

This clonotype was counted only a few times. The CDR3 sequence is CASSMRSGGADTQYF. CDR3 DNA sequence: TGTGCCAGCAGCATGCGGAGCGGGGGGGCAGATACGCAGTATTTT. V is TRBV21-1 and J is TRBJ2-3; no DNA check was done on the table's D call, TRBD2. TRBV21-1 is a pseudogene. The CDR3 extends over 15 amino acids.

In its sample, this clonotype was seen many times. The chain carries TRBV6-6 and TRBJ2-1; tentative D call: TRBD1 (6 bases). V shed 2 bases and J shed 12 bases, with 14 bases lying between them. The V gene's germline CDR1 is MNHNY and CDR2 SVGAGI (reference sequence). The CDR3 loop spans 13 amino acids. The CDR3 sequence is CASSYPGHVGQFF. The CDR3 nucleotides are TGTGCCAGCAGTTACCCGGGACACGTGGGGCAGTTCTTC.

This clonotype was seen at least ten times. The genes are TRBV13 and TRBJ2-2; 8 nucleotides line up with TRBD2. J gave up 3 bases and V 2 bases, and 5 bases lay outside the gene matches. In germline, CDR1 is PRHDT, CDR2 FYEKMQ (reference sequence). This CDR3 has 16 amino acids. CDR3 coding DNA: TGTGCCAGCAGCTTAATCAGCGGGGGCTACACCGGGGAGCTGTTTTTT. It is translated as CASSLISGGYTGELFF. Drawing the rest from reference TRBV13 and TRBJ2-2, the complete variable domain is AAGVIQSPRHLIKEKRETATLKCYPIPRHDTVYWYQQGPGQDPQFLISFYEKMQSDKGSIPDRFSAQQFSDYHSELNMSSLELGDSALYFCASSLISGGYTGELFFGEGSRLTVL.

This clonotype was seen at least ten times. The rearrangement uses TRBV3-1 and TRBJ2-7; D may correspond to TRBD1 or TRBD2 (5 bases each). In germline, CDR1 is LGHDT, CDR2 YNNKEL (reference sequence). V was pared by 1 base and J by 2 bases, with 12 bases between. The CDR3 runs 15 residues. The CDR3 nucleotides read TGTGCCAGCAGCCAAGTTAGCGACAGTCCCTACGAGCAGTACTTC. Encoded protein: CASSQVSDSPYEQYF.

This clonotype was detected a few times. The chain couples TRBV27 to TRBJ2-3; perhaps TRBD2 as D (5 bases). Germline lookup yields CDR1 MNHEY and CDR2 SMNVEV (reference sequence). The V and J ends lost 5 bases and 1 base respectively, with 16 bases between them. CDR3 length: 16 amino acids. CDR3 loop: CASSVIAPRGTDTQYF. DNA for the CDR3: TGTGCCAGCAGTGTCATAGCGCCGCGGGGCACAGATACGCAGTATTTT.

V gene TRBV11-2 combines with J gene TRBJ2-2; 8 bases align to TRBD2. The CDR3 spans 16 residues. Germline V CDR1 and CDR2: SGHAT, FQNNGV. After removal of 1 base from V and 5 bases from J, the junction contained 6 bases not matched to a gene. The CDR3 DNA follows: TGTGCCAGCAGCTTAGTTCCTAGCGGGTTTACCGGGGAGCTGTTTTTT. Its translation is CASSLVPSGFTGELFF.

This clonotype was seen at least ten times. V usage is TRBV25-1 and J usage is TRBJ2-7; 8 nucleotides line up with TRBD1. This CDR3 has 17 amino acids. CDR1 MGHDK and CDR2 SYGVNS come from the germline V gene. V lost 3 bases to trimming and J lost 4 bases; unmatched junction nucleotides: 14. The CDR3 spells CASSDYLSQDRAYEQYF. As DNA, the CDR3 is TGTGCCAGCAGTGATTACTTAAGTCAGGACAGGGCATACGAGCAGTACTTC.